The 17 T cell receptor beta chains presented below share a single source sample, sequenced in a study of regulatory dendritic cells for organ transplantation. The data were produced by immunoSEQ multiplex PCR, yet TCRdb's version contains in-frame clones alone and is incomplete. Of tens of thousands of clones in the sample, just under 75% are singletons; the top ten hold around 1%. The sequencing input was memory CD4+ T cells from blood. Subset given: CD45RO+ memory T cells. The receptor set was obtained from a human donor in good health.

This chain joins TRBV5-4 and TRBJ1-1; TRBD1 is a possible D gene (5 bases). Germline V CDR1 and CDR2: SGHNT, YYREEE (reference sequence). The length of the CDR3 is 15 residues. Trimming shortened V by 3 bases and J by 0 bases, and 12 bases separated the two germline ends. The CDR3 sequence: CASSYPQGVNTEAFF. The CDR3 coding sequence is TGTGCCAGCAGCTATCCGCAAGGGGTGAACACTGAAGCTTTCTTT.

The V call is TRBV5-1, the J call TRBJ2-1; TRBD1 might be the D (6 bases). The length of the CDR3 is 15 residues. CDR1 SGHRS and CDR2 YFSETQ come from the germline V gene. V was cut by 2 bases and J by 3 bases, with 12 bases left in between. CDR3 coding DNA: TGCGCCAGCAGCTTCGGTACAGGGCTCTACAATGAGCAGTTCTTC. Amino acid sequence: CASSFGTGLYNEQFF.

The V gene is TRBV5-1, the J gene TRBJ1-1; 9 bases are a match to TRBD1. V lost 2 bases, J lost 1 base, and 6 bases stayed unmatched. This CDR3 is 16 amino acids long. Germline assignment: CDR1 SGHRS and CDR2 YFSETQ. The CDR3 sequence is CASSFQTGGSNTEAFF. As DNA, the CDR3 is TGCGCCAGCAGCTTTCAAACAGGGGGCTCGAACACTGAAGCTTTCTTT.

The chain carries TRBV7-7 and TRBJ2-3; D possibly corresponds to TRBD2 (5 bases). The CDR3 is made up of 16 amino acids. Germline-derived CDR1 and CDR2 are SSHAT and FNYEAQ (reference sequence). V lost 1 base and J lost 3, with 14 bases in between. This CDR3 is CASSLGFGGSTDTQYF. The CDR3 bases are TGTGCCAGCAGCTTAGGGTTCGGAGGATCGACAGATACGCAGTATTTT.

The chain has TRBV5-5 and TRBJ2-2; TRBD2 is a possible D gene (6 bases). With 4 bases removed from V and 6 bases from J, the gap between germline ends came to 13 bases. CDR3 length: 14 residues. Germline V gene lookup returns CDR1 SGHKS and CDR2 YYEKEE (reference sequence). The CDR3, as DNA: TGTGCCAGCAGCCCGCGGGGTGGGGCCGGGGAGCTGTTTTTT. As protein: CASSPRGGAGELFF. Full variable domain (rest looked up from reference TRBV5-5 and TRBJ2-2): DAGVTQSPTHLIKTRGQQVTLRCSPISGHKSVSWYQQVLGQGPQFIFQYYEKEERGRGNFPDRFSARQFPNYSSELNVNALLLGDSALYLCASSPRGGAGELFFGEGSRLTVL.

This clone was picked up one time. The chain is built from TRBV19 and TRBJ1-2, with D unclear. The germline CDR1 and CDR2 sequences are LNHDA and SQIVND (reference sequence). Between the trimmed V and J ends, which lost 4 bases and 4 bases, there was a span of 16 bases. The CDR3 covers 15 residues. CDR3 DNA: TGTGCCAGTAGTAATATTTACACGGGGTCCTATGGCTACACCTTC. It is translated as CASSNIYTGSYGYTF. The full variable domain, with the rest looked up from reference TRBV19 and TRBJ1-2, is DGGITQSPKYLFRKEGQNVTLSCEQNLNHDAMYWYRQDPGQGLRLIYYSQIVNDFQKGDIAEGYSVSREKKESFPLTVTSAQKNPTAFYLCASSNIYTGSYGYTFGSGTRLTVV.

This clone was detected a few times. The rearrangement uses TRBV6-6 and TRBJ2-3; 10 bases are a match to TRBD1. Germline CDR1 MNHNY, CDR2 SVGAGI (reference sequence). The CDR3 is 15 amino acids. The trim removed 7 bases at V and 5 bases at J, leaving 9 bases unmatched. The CDR3 is CASNRQGAIGDTQYF. CDR3 coding DNA: TGTGCCAGCAACCGACAGGGGGCTATAGGAGATACGCAGTATTTT.

The sample holds one count of this clone. J is TRBJ1-6 and V is TRBV6-1, with 8 bases matching TRBD1. The germline gives CDR1 MNHNS, CDR2 SASEGT. This CDR3 is 14 amino acids long. Trimming at V came to 6 bases and at J to 5 bases, leaving 3 bases not matched to a gene. The DNA for the CDR3 is TGTGCCAGCAGACAGGGGGATAATAATTCACCCCTCCACTTT. Translation gives CASRQGDNNSPLHF.

This chain uses TRBV7-2 with TRBJ1-5; TRBD1 agrees at 7 bases. The germline CDR1 and CDR2 sequences are SGHTA and FQGNSA. The length of the CDR3 is 15 residues. V lost 5 bases and J lost 5; bases outside the gene matches: 9. The CDR3 protein is CASSPRTGRDQPQHF. DNA of the CDR3: TGTGCCAGCAGCCCTCGGACAGGTCGTGATCAGCCCCAGCATTTT.

Written as DNA, the CDR3 is TGTGCCAGCAGGCCGGCCCCCGGGGGTGGCTTAGGTGGCTACACCTTC. Translated: CASRPAPGGGLGGYTF. The V call is TRBV7-6, the J call TRBJ1-2; TRBD1 is a possible D gene (5 bases). Trimming left V 6 bases short and J 7 bases short, with 24 bases between. The CDR3 runs to 16 residues. The germline gives CDR1 SGHVS, CDR2 FNYEAQ.

This clone was detected only once. The chain is built from TRBV4-2 and TRBJ1-4, with no clear D. CDR1 and CDR2 from the germline V gene are LGHNA and YNFKEQ. The CDR3 consists of 13 residues. Trimming left V 0 bases short and J 7 bases short, with 6 bases between. The CDR3 DNA is TGTGCCAGCAGCCAAGAACTGCGTGAAAAACTGTTTTTT. It translates to CASSQELREKLFF.

This chain joins TRBV5-5 and TRBJ2-7, with a possible D match to TRBD2 (5 bases). Trimming left V 0 bases short and J 0 bases short, with 10 bases between. The CDR3 totals 15 residues. Germline V gives CDR1 SGHKS, CDR2 YYEKEE (reference sequence). Here the CDR3 DNA reads TGTGCCAGCAGCTTGGCGGGCACTAGCTCCTACGAGCAGTACTTC. It translates to CASSLAGTSSYEQYF.

V and J are TRBV7-8 and TRBJ2-5; 10 nucleotides agree with TRBD1. With 5 bases clipped from V and 3 bases from J, the junction kept 12 bases outside the gene matches. The CDR3 consists of 17 residues. Germline V lookup: CDR1 SGHVS, CDR2 FQNEAQ. In DNA form, the CDR3 reads TGTGCCAGCAGCCCGAAGCCCCCGGGACAGGGGAAAGAGACCCAGTACTTC. Translating it yields CASSPKPPGQGKETQYF.

This chain links TRBV7-2 with TRBJ1-5; possible D gene TRBD1, 5 bases. V lost 5 bases and J lost 6, with 17 bases in between. The CDR3 extends over 15 amino acids. Germline lookup yields CDR1 SGHTA and CDR2 FQGNSA. CDR3 DNA sequence: TGTGCCAGCAGCCCGCCGGGGGGGTCGGGTCAGCCCCAGCATTTT. It translates to CASSPPGGSGQPQHF. Supplemented by reference TRBV7-2 and TRBJ1-5, the full variable domain reads GAGVSQSPSNKVTEKGKDVELRCDPISGHTALYWYRQSLGQGLEFLIYFQGNSAPDKSGLPSDRFSAERTGGSVSTLTIQRTQQEDSAVYLCASSPPGGSGQPQHFGDGTRLSIL.

The chain is built from TRBV19 and TRBJ1-5; possible D gene TRBD1, 6 bases. Germline CDR1 and CDR2: LNHDA and SQIVND (reference sequence). Trimming stripped 6 bases from V and 5 bases from J, with 11 bases between. This CDR3 contains 13 residues. The CDR3, as DNA: TGTGCCAGTAGCCGGGACAACTATCAGCCCCAGCATTTT. Protein sequence: CASSRDNYQPQHF.

This clone was found a few times. The gene calls are TRBV18 and TRBJ1-5; D ambiguous. This CDR3 has 14 residues. V lost 6 bases to trimming and J lost 1 base, with 10 bases between them. Germline CDR1 reads KGHSH; CDR2 reads LQKENI. The CDR3 DNA reads TGTGCCAGCTCCCACGGGGAGAGCAATCAGCCCCAGCATTTT. Its translation: CASSHGESNQPQHF.

This chain links TRBV2 with TRBJ1-5; no clear D. Trimming took 7 bases from V and 0 from J, leaving 7 bases between them. The CDR3 has 13 amino acids. Germline lookup yields CDR1 SNHLY and CDR2 FYNNEI. The CDR3 DNA reads TGTGCCAGCACACGGGATAGCAATCAGCCCCAGCATTTT. Protein: CASTRDSNQPQHF.